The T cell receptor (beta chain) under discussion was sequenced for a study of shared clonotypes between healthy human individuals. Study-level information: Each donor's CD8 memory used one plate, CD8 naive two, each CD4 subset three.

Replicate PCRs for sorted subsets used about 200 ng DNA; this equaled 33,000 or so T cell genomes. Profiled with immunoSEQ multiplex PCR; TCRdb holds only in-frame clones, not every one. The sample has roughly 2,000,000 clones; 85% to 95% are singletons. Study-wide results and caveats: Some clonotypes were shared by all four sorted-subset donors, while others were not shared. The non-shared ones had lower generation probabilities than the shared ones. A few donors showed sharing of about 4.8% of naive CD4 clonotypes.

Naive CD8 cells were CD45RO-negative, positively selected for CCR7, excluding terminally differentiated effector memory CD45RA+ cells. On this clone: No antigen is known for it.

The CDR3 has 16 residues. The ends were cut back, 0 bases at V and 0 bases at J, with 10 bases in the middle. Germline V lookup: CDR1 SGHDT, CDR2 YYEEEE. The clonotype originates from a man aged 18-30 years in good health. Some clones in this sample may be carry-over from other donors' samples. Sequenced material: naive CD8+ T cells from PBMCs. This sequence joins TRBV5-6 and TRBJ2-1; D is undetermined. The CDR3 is CASSLEGQYSYNEQFF. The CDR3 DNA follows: TGTGCCAGCAGCTTGGAAGGGCAGTACTCCTACAATGAGCAGTTCTTC.